These 2 T cell receptor beta chains were all obtained from the same sample, sequenced in a study of blood T cells in healthy people across ages. It was with a sample-barcoded 5' primer and a J-beta primer mix that a second PCR of roughly 7 to 12 cycles was run. TCRdb reanalysed the 5' RACE reads using MiXCR and keeps one entry per CDR3 protein. The sample gives roughly 1,000,000 distinct CDR3 sequences, roughly a quarter of which show up once; around 0.7% is in the top ten. This same sample was also part of a study on T cells of mothers and their children.

The sequenced sample consisted of blood. The receptors were gathered from a girl aged 2-10 years in good health.

This clonotype turned up a few times. The conserved closing phenylalanine or tryptophan is absent in this CDR3, likely reflecting a read error. This chain joins TRBV4-2 and TRBJ2-1; D not certain. The CDR3 is made up of 18 amino acids. Germline CDR1 and CDR2: LGHNA and YNFKEQ. V dropped 1 base and J dropped 1 base, with 17 bases sitting between them. The CDR3 loop reads CASSQGPVGFGSYNEQFL. CDR3 nucleotide sequence: TGTGCCAGCAGCCAAGGCCCTGTGGGTTTTGGGTCCTACAATGAGCAGTTCCTC.

The chain links TRBV7-2 to TRBJ1-2; D gene unclear. V lost 4 bases and J lost 7, with 10 bases in between. The CDR3 covers 12 residues. Germline CDR1 is SGHTA and CDR2 is FQGNSA. The CDR3 nucleotides read TGTGCCAGCAGCTACTACGGACCTGGCTACACCTTC. Residues: CASSYYGPGYTF.